This T cell receptor (beta chain) appears in the sequencing data of a study of shared clonotypes between healthy human individuals. The study, taken as a whole, reports: Genetic and exposure-history diversity was limited by the small donor number.

Points on this clone: No antigen is known for it.

Splitting of each subset's genomic DNA was done evenly across several immunoSEQ plates. In replicate PCRs of unsorted PBMC, approximately 320 ng DNA, around 29,000 T cell genomes, was used. In the original analysis: As immunoSEQ supplied junction-only sequences (without quality scores), filtering differed. Sequenced by immunoSEQ multiplex PCR; TCRdb stores in-frame clones only, minus some. Clone size and the V and J calls come from that table; the DNA yielded D and trimming. Of 450,000 to 500,000 clones in the sample, 60% to 80% were seen once. This CDR3 has 15 amino acids. V shed 1 base and J shed 0 bases, with 7 bases lying between them. The germline gives CDR1 SGHTA, CDR2 FQGTGA.

This chain uses TRBV7-3 with TRBJ1-3; D not resolved. This clonotype was obtained from a woman in her 40s in good health. Some clones in this sample may be carry-over from other donors' samples. Sequencing used PBMCs. Here the CDR3 DNA reads TGTGCCAGCAGCTTAAGTCGGAGCTCTGGAAACACCATATATTTT. It specifies CASSLSRSSGNTIYF.